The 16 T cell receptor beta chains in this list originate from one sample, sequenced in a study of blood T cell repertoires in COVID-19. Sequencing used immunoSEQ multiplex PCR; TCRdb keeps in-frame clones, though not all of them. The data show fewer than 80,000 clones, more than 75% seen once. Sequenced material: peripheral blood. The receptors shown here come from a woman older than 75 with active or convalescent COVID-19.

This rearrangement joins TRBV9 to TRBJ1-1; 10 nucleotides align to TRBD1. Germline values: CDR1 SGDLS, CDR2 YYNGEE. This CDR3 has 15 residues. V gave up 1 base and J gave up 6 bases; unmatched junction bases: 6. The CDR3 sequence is CASSVQGQGSSEAFF. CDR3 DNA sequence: TGTGCCAGCAGCGTACAGGGACAGGGGAGCTCTGAAGCTTTCTTT. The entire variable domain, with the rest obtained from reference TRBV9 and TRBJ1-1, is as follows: DSGVTQTPKHLITATGQRVTLRCSPRSGDLSVYWYQQSLDQGLQFLIQYYNGEERAKGNILERFSAQQFPDLHSELNLSSLELGDSALYFCASSVQGQGSSEAFFGQGTRLTVV.

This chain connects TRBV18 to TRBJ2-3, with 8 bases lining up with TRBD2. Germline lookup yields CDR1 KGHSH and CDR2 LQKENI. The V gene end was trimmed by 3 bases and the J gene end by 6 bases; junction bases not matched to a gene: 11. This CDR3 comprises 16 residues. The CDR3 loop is CASSPPGLVTGDTQYF. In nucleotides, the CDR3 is TGTGCCAGCTCACCGCCGGGACTAGTCACCGGGGATACGCAGTATTTT.

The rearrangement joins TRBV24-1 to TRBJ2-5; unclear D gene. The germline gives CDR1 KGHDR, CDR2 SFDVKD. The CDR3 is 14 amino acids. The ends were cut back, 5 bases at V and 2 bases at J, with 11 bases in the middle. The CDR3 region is CATSVVGSQETQYF. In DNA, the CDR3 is TGTGCCACCAGTGTCGTCGGGTCACAAGAGACCCAGTACTTC.

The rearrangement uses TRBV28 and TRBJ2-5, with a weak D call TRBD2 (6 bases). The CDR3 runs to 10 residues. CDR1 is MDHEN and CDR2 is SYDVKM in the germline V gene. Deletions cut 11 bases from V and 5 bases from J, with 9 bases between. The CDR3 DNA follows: TGTGCCTGGGGGAGGGAGACCCAGTACTTC. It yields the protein CAWGRETQYF.

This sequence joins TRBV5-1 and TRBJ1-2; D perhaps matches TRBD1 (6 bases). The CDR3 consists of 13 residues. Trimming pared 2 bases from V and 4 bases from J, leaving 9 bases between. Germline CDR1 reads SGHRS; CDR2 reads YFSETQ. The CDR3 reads CASSFDRLYGYTF. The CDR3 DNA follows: TGCGCCAGCAGCTTTGACAGGCTCTATGGCTACACCTTC.

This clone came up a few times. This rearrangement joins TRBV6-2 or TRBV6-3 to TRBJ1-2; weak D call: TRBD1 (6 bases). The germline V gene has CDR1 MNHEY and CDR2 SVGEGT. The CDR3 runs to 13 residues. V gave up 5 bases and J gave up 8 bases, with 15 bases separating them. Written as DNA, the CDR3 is TGTGCCAGCAGTGTAGGACGGCAGGGGGGCTACACCTTC. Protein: CASSVGRQGGYTF.

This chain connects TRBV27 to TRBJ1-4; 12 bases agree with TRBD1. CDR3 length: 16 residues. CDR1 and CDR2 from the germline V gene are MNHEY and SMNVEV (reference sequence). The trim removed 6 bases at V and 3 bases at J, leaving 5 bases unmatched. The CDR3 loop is CASRPGQGASNEKLFF. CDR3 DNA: TGTGCCAGCAGACCGGGACAGGGGGCGTCTAATGAAAAACTGTTTTTT. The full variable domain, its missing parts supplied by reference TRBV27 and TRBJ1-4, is EAQVTQNPRYLITVTGKKLTVTCSQNMNHEYMSWYRQDPGLGLRQIYYSMNVEVTDKGDVPEGYKVSRKEKRNFPLILESPSPNQTSLYFCASRPGQGASNEKLFFGSGTQLSVL.

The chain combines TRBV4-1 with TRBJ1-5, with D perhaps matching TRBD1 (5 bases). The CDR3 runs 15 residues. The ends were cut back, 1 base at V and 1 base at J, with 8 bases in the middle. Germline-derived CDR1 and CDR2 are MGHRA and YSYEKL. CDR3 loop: CASSQGQGSNQPQHF. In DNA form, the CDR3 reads TGCGCCAGCAGCCAAGGGCAGGGAAGCAATCAGCCCCAGCATTTT.

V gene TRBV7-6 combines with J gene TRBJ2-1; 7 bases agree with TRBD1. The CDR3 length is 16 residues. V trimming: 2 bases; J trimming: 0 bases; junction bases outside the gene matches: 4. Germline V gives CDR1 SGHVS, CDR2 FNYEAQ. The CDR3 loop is CASSLRQGDSYNEQFF. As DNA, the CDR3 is TGTGCCAGCAGCTTAAGACAGGGAGACTCCTACAATGAGCAGTTCTTC.

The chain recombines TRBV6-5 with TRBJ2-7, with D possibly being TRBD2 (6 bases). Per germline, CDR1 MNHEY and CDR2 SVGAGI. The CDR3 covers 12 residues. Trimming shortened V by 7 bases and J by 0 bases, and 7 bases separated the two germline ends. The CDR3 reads CASMGGSYEQYF. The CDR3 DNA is TGTGCCAGCATGGGGGGCTCCTACGAGCAGTACTTC.

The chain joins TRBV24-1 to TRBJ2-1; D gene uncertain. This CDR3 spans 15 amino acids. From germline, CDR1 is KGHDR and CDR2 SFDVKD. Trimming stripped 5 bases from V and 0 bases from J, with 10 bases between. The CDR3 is CATSGTLSSYNEQFF. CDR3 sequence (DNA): TGTGCCACCAGTGGTACGCTGAGCTCCTACAATGAGCAGTTCTTC.

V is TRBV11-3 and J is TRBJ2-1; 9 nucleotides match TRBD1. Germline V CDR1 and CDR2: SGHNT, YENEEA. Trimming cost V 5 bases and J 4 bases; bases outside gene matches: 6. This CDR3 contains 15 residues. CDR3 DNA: TGTGCCAGCAGCACGGGACAGGGAACTTACAATGAGCAGTTCTTC. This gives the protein CASSTGQGTYNEQFF.

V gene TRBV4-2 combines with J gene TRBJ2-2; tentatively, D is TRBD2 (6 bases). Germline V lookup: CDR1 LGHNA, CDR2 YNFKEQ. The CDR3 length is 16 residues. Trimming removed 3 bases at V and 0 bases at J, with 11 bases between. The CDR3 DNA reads TGTGCCAGCAGCCAGGCTGGGACTTCGAACACCGGGGAGCTGTTTTTT. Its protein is CASSQAGTSNTGELFF.

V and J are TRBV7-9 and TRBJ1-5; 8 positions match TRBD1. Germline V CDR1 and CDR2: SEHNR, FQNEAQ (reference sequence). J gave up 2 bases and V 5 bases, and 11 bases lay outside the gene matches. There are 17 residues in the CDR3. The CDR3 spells CASSPHRGSSGNQPQHF. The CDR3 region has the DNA TGTGCCAGCAGCCCCCACAGGGGGAGTAGTGGCAATCAGCCCCAGCATTTT.

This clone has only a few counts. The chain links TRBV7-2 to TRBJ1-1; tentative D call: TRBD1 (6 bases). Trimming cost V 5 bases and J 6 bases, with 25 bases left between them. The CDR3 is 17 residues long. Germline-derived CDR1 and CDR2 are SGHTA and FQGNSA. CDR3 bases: TGTGCCAGCAGCGGACGGGGGGCTCGACGGGGAGGCGCTGAAGCTTTCTTT. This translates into CASSGRGARRGGAEAFF.

The CDR3 reads CASSRATGVNYGYTF. CDR3 coding DNA: TGTGCCAGTAGTCGCGCGACAGGGGTAAACTATGGCTACACCTTC. The chain recombines TRBV19 with TRBJ1-2; 8 bases line up with TRBD1. Germline CDR1 and CDR2: LNHDA and SQIVND (reference sequence). The CDR3 contains 15 residues. The V and J ends lost 5 bases and 2 bases, in that order; junction bases with no gene match: 7.